This T cell receptor (beta chain) was obtained from a study of CD8 T cells in ankylosing spondylitis. Concerning this clonotype itself: Its antigen is undetermined.

MiXCR was run by TCRdb on the 5' RACE reads, yielding one entry per CDR3 protein. The sample includes fewer than 250,000 distinct CDR3 sequences, over 30% of them seen just once. Whole-study results and caveats: Disease-linked clones reportedly showed significant enrichment in matched ankylosing spondylitis synovial fluid. Apparently characteristic of ankylosing spondylitis blood was a TCR beta motif (fewer than 10 highly homologous variants).

The germline V gene encodes CDR1 LGHDT and CDR2 YNNKEL (reference sequence). The CDR3 is 13 residues long. V was clipped by 6 bases and J by 3 bases, with 11 bases between them. What was sequenced was blood, either unsorted or a sorted T cell fraction (not recorded which). The rearrangement joins TRBV3-1 to TRBJ1-2; D is uncertain. The receptor was derived from a male donor with ankylosing spondylitis or in good health (not recorded which). The CDR3 region has the DNA TGTGCCAGCAGGAACGAGTTGGACTATGGCTACACCTTC. This codes for CASRNELDYGYTF.